Listed below are T cell receptor beta chains from one sample, sequenced in a study of T cell repertoires in cytomegalovirus infection. TCRdb fed the reads into MiXCR, producing one record per CDR3 protein. Of roughly 500,000 distinct CDR3 sequences in the sample, approximately 10% were seen once. Sequencing was performed on PBMCs. These receptors were obtained from a human donor in good health (CMV status not recorded). Some clones in this sample may be carry-over from other donors' samples. The CDR3 runs from the conserved cysteine through the conserved F or W. The order of the fields is J gene, CDR3 length, clone size, D gene, V gene, CDR3 protein, CDR3 DNA. A D gene is named only where the DNA matches it firmly. Expanded clones are given a class, and other clones once, few, many or no size at all.

TRBJ2-1	20	many	TRBD2	TRBV7-6	CASSSSGGTSGLSSYNEQFF	TGTGCCAGCAGCTCATCGGGCGGGACTAGCGGTCTGAGCTCCTACAATGAGCAGTTCTTC
TRBJ2-1	16	NA	TRBD2	TRBV4-1	CASSTRRRGDYNEQFF	TGCGCCAGCAGCACTCGTAGACGGGGGGACTACAATGAGCAGTTCTTC
TRBJ1-1	12	few	NA	TRBV6-2/TRBV6-3	CATARGDTEAFF	TGTGCCACCGCCCGGGGGGACACTGAAGCTTTCTTT
TRBJ2-1	16	few	TRBD2	TRBV3-1	CASSQDHFSGRKEQFF	TGTGCCAGCAGCCAAGATCATTTTAGCGGGAGGAAAGAGCAGTTCTTC
TRBJ2-1	16	few	NA	TRBV28	CASSLRREGNYNEQFF	TGTGCCAGCAGTCTCCGTCGTGAGGGGAACTACAATGAGCAGTTCTTC
TRBJ2-3	15	many	NA	TRBV7-6	CASSLMGLGEDTQYF	TGTGCCAGCAGCTTAATGGGACTTGGAGAAGATACGCAGTATTTT
TRBJ2-5	16	NA	NA	TRBV27	CASSPRPGSGGETQYF	TGTGCCAGCAGCCCTCGACCCGGATCCGGGGGAGAGACCCAGTACTTC
TRBJ1-6	15	many	NA	TRBV19	CASSTSGPPGSPLHF	TGTGCCAGTAGTACTAGCGGGCCACCAGGTTCACCCCTCCACTTT
TRBJ2-5	16	NA	TRBD2	TRBV18	CASSPKGLAGEETQYF	TGTGCCAGCTCACCCAAAGGACTAGCGGGAGAAGAGACCCAGTACTTC
TRBJ1-2	13	many	NA	TRBV29-1	CSVSFGRGGGYTF	TGCAGCGTATCCTTCGGCAGGGGCGGTGGCTACACCTTC
TRBJ2-2	16	many	NA	TRBV14	CASSPRQKTNTGELFF	TGTGCCAGCAGCCCAAGACAGAAGACGAACACCGGGGAGCTGTTTTTT
TRBJ1-2	12	NA	NA	TRBV20-1	CSARQVEYGYTF	TGCAGTGCTAGACAGGTGGAATATGGCTACACCTTC
TRBJ1-4	16	NA	NA	TRBV12-3/TRBV12-4	CASSPGSGSLNEKLFF	TGTGCCAGCAGTCCGGGCTCCGGTTCTTTAAATGAAAAACTGTTTTTT
TRBJ2-5	13	NA	TRBD2	TRBV6-1	CASSRTSGGPQYF	TGTGCCAGCAGTAGGACTAGCGGGGGCCCCCAGTACTTC
TRBJ2-7	16	NA	TRBD1	TRBV7-9	CASSLAEGQGVYEQYF	TGTGCCAGCAGCTTAGCGGAAGGACAGGGGGTCTACGAGCAGTACTTC
TRBJ1-2	13	many	NA	TRBV12-3/TRBV12-4	CASTQGGEGGYTF	TGTGCCAGCACCCAGGGAGGGGAAGGGGGCTACACCTTC
TRBJ1-5	16	many	NA	TRBV10-3	CAISESPEAGNQPQHF	TGTGCCATCAGTGAGTCACCGGAGGCAGGCAATCAGCCCCAGCATTTT
TRBJ1-3	15	few	NA	TRBV19	CASSIRGKEGNTIYF	TGTGCCAGTAGTATTCGAGGGAAGGAAGGAAACACCATATATTTT
TRBJ2-1	16	many	NA	TRBV2	CASSEEGWGPSNEQFF	TGTGCCAGCAGTGAGGAAGGTTGGGGACCAAGCAATGAGCAGTTCTTC
TRBJ1-1	15	many	TRBD1	TRBV7-9	CASSLKGAANTEAFF	TGTGCCAGCAGCTTAAAGGGGGCGGCAAACACTGAAGCTTTCTTT
TRBJ1-1	11	many	NA	TRBV2	CASRMNTEAFF	TGTGCCAGCAGGATGAACACTGAAGCTTTCTTT
TRBJ1-1	15	NA	TRBD1	TRBV18	CASSPGTDRNTEAFF	TGTGCCAGCTCACCTGGGACAGACAGGAACACTGAAGCTTTCTTT
TRBJ2-2	18	few	NA	TRBV20-1	CSARDRGLLAGDAGELFF	TGCAGTGCTAGGGACAGGGGGCTTCTAGCGGGGGACGCCGGGGAGCTGTTTTTT
TRBJ2-3	15	many	NA	TRBV7-2	CASSFDRGATDTQYF	TGTGCCAGCAGCTTCGACCGGGGGGCCACAGATACGCAGTATTTT
TRBJ2-5	14	many	NA	TRBV7-2	CASSLDSYQETQYF	TGTGCCAGCAGCTTAGATTCGTACCAAGAGACCCAGTACTTC
TRBJ1-3	16	many	NA	TRBV6-5	CASRYLRPLSGNTIYF	TGTGCCAGCAGATACCTCAGGCCCCTCTCTGGAAACACCATATATTTT
TRBJ1-1	14	many	NA	TRBV4-1	CASSPQRLNTEAFF	TGCGCCAGCAGCCCCCAACGGCTGAACACTGAAGCTTTCTTT
TRBJ2-7	14	NA	TRBD2	TRBV9	CASSNSGGLDEQYF	TGTGCCAGCAGCAATAGCGGGGGTCTCGACGAGCAGTACTTC
TRBJ2-7	15	many	NA	TRBV7-8	CASSLGLVSSYEQYF	TGTGCCAGCAGCCTTGGGCTAGTGAGCTCCTACGAGCAGTACTTC
TRBJ1-2	14	few	TRBD1	TRBV29-1	CSVSRDRGIYGYTF	TGCAGCGTTTCCCGGGACAGAGGAATTTATGGCTACACCTTC
TRBJ1-5	13	many	NA	TRBV9	CASSVAGNQPQHF	TGTGCCAGCAGCGTAGCCGGGAATCAGCCCCAGCATTTT
TRBJ2-2	14	many	NA	TRBV7-2	CASSLSGNTGELFF	TGTGCCAGCAGCTTATCAGGGAACACCGGGGAGCTGTTTTTT
TRBJ2-5	14	many	NA	TRBV7-9	CASSKSTTQETQYF	TGTGCCAGCAGCAAGAGTACTACCCAAGAGACCCAGTACTTC
TRBJ2-3	13	NA	NA	TRBV29-1	CSVRRTELDTQYF	TGCAGCGTCCGTAGGACAGAGCTAGATACGCAGTATTTT
TRBJ1-1	13	many	NA	TRBV4-2	CASSQDRPTEAFF	TGTGCCAGCAGCCAAGATAGACCCACTGAAGCTTTCTTT
TRBJ1-2	12	NA	NA	TRBV28	CASSGLDYGYTF	TGTGCCAGCAGCGGACTGGACTATGGCTACACCTTC
TRBJ1-5	14	many	NA	TRBV27	CASSLAGGNQPQHF	TGTGCCAGCAGCTTAGCGGGGGGGAATCAGCCCCAGCATTTT
TRBJ1-1	13	NA	NA	TRBV6-5	CASRRGGGTEAFF	TGTGCCAGCAGACGCGGCGGGGGGACTGAAGCTTTCTTT
TRBJ1-1	16	NA	TRBD1	TRBV5-6	CASSRGTGSMNTEAFF	TGTGCCAGCAGCAGAGGGACAGGGAGCATGAACACTGAAGCTTTCTTT
TRBJ1-1	16	NA	NA	TRBV7-9	CASSLYGTRGNTEAFF	TGTGCCAGCAGCTTATACGGTACTAGGGGGAACACTGAAGCTTTCTTT
TRBJ1-2	15	many	NA	TRBV7-8	CASSPGRLSDYGYTF	TGTGCCAGCAGCCCAGGGAGGCTTTCGGACTATGGCTACACCTTC
TRBJ2-1	15	many	NA	TRBV14	CASSQAGGTYNEQFF	TGTGCCAGCAGCCAAGCAGGGGGGACCTACAATGAGCAGTTCTTC
TRBJ2-7	13	NA	NA	TRBV7-9	CASSPPEGQEQYF	TGTGCCAGCAGCCCCCCAGAGGGTCAGGAGCAGTACTTC
TRBJ1-6	17	many	NA	TRBV20-1	CSARREGVFGLGSPLHF	TGCAGTGCTAGAAGAGAAGGCGTGTTTGGGTTAGGTTCACCCCTCCACTTT
TRBJ2-5	15	NA	TRBD1	TRBV20-1	CSATDSYRGQETQYF	TGCAGTGCTACCGATTCCTACAGGGGCCAAGAGACCCAGTACTTC
TRBJ2-7	11	few	TRBD1	TRBV29-1	CSLRTGERQYF	TGCAGCTTGAGGACAGGGGAACGGCAGTACTTC
TRBJ2-5	15	many	NA	TRBV7-6	CASSLIGGQGETQYF	TGTGCCAGCAGCTTAATTGGGGGTCAGGGGGAGACCCAGTACTTC
TRBJ1-1	16	few	TRBD1	TRBV29-1	CSVVGNRGAGGTEAFF	TGCAGCGTTGTGGGGAATCGAGGGGCAGGGGGCACTGAAGCTTTCTTT
TRBJ1-3	15	many	TRBD1	TRBV7-2	CASSAGQVSGNTIYF	TGTGCCAGCAGCGCGGGACAGGTCTCTGGAAACACCATATATTTT
TRBJ2-3	15	NA	TRBD2	TRBV20-1	CSASFAGGVFHTQYF	TGCAGTGCTAGCTTCGCGGGAGGGGTTTTCCATACGCAGTATTTT
TRBJ1-1	14	NA	NA	TRBV7-9	CASSLVSGDVEAFF	TGTGCCAGCAGCTTAGTCTCGGGGGATGTTGAAGCTTTCTTT
TRBJ2-7	14	NA	NA	TRBV20-1	CSARGLLGSYAQYF	TGCAGTGCTAGAGGGCTCCTGGGGTCCTACGCGCAGTACTTC
TRBJ1-1	14	NA	NA	TRBV7-9	CASSLEGGSLEAFF	TGTGCCAGCAGCTTAGAAGGGGGGAGCCTTGAAGCTTTCTTT
TRBJ1-1	15	few	NA	TRBV7-3	CASSLTAHGNTEAFF	TGTGCCAGCAGCTTAACAGCACACGGGAACACTGAAGCTTTCTTT
TRBJ2-1	16	NA	TRBD2	TRBV28	CASSLITSGNYNEQFF	TGTGCCAGCAGTTTAATAACTAGCGGTAACTACAATGAGCAGTTCTTC
TRBJ1-1	17	NA	NA	TRBV14	CASSPRLGVPGYTEAFF	TGTGCCAGCAGCCCCCGACTGGGGGTCCCCGGGTACACTGAAGCTTTCTTT
TRBJ2-6	19	many	TRBD1	TRBV7-3	CASSQSGQGFFSGANVLTF	TGTGCCAGCAGCCAATCGGGACAGGGCTTCTTCTCTGGGGCCAACGTCCTGACTTTC
TRBJ1-2	12	many	NA	TRBV2	CASRGSYYGYTF	TGTGCCAGCAGAGGCAGTTACTATGGCTACACCTTC
TRBJ2-5	15	few	NA	TRBV13	CASSLGRRGGETQYF	TGTGCCAGCAGCTTAGGCCGCAGGGGTGGGGAGACCCAGTACTTC